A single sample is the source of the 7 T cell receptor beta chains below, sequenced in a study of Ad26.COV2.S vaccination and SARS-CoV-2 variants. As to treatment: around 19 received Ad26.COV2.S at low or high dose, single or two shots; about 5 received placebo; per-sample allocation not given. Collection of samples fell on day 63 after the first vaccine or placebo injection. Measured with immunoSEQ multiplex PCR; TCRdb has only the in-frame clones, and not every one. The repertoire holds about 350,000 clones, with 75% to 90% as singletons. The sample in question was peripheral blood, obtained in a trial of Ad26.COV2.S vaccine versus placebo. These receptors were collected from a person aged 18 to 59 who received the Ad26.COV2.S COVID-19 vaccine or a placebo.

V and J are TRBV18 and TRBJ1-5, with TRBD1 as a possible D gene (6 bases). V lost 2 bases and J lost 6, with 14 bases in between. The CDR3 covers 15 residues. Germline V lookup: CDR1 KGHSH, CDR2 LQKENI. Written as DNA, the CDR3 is TGTGCCAGCTCACCATCGACAGGCCGGTCTCAGCCCCAGCATTTT. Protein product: CASSPSTGRSQPQHF.

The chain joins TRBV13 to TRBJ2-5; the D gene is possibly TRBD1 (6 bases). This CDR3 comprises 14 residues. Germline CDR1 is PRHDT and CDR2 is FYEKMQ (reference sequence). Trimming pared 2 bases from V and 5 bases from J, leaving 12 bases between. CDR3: CASSLWETGETQYF. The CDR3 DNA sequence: TGTGCCAGCAGCTTATGGGAGACAGGCGAGACCCAGTACTTC.

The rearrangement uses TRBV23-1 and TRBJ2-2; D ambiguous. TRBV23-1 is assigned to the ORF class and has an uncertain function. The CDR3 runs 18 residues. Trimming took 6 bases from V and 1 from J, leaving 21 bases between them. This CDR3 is CASSRPSPRQVNTGELFF. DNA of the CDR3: TGCGCCAGCAGCCGTCCCTCCCCCCGGCAGGTGAACACCGGGGAGCTGTTTTTT.

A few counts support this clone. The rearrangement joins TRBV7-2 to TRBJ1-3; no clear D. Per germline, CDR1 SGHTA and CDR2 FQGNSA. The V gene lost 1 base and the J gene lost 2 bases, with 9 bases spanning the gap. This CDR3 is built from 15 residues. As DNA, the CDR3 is TGTGCCAGCAGCTTAGTTCCCGACACTGGAAACACCATATATTTT. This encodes CASSLVPDTGNTIYF.

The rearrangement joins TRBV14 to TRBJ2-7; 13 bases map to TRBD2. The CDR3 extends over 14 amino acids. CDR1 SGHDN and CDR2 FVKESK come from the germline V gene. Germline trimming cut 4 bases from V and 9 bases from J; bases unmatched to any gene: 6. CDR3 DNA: TGTGCCAGCAGCCCCCGGACTAGCGGGAGCGGGCAGTACTTC. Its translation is CASSPRTSGSGQYF.

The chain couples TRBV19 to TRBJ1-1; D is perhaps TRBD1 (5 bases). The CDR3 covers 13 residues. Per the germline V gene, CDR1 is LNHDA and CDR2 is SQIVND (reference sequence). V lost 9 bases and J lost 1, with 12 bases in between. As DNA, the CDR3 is TGTGCCAGCCGCTCCCAGGGGAACACTGAAGCTTTCTTT. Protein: CASRSQGNTEAFF.

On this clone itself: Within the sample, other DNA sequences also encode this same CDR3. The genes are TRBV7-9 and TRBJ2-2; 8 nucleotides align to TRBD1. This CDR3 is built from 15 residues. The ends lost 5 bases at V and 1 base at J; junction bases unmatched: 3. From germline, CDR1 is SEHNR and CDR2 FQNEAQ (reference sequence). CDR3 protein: CASSLGQGNTGELFF. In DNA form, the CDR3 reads TGTGCCAGCAGCCTTGGACAGGGGAACACCGGGGAGCTGTTTTTT.